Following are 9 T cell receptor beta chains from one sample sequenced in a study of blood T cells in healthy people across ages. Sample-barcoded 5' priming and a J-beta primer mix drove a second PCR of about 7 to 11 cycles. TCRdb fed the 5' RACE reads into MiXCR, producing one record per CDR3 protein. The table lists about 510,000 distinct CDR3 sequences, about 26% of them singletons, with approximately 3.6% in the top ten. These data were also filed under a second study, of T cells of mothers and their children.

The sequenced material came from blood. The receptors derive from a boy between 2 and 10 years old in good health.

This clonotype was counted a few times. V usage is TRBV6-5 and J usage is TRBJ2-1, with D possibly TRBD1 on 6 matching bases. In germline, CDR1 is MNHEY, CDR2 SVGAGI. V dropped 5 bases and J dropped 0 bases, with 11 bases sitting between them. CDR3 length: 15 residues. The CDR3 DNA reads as TGTGCCAGCAGTCCCGGCAGGGGCTCCTACAATGAGCAGTTCTTC. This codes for CASSPGRGSYNEQFF.

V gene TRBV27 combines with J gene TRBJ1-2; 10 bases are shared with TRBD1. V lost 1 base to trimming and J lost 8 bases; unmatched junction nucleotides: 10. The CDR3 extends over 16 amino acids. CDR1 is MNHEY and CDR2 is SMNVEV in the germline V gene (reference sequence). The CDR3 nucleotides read TGTGCCAGCAGTTTATTGGGACAGGGGAGCCTTAGGGGCTACACCTTC. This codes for CASSLLGQGSLRGYTF.

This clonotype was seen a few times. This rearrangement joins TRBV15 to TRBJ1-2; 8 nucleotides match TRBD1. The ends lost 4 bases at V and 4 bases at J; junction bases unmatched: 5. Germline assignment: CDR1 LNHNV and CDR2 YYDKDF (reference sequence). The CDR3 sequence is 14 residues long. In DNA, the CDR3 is TGTGCCACCAGCACGACAGGGGTCGGCTATGGCTACACCTTC. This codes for CATSTTGVGYGYTF.

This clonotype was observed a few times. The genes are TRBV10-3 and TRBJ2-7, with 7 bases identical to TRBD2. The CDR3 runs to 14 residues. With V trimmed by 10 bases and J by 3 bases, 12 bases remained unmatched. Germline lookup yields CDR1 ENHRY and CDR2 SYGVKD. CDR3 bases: TGTGCCACCTCAAGCGGGAACCTAAACTACGAGCAGTACTTC. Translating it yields CATSSGNLNYEQYF.

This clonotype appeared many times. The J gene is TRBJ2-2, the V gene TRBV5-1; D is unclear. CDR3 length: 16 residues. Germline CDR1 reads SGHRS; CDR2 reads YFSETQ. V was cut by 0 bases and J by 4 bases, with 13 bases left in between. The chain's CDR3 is CASSLAGQVRTGELFF. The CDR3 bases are TGCGCCAGCAGCTTGGCCGGCCAGGTTCGCACCGGGGAGCTGTTTTTT.

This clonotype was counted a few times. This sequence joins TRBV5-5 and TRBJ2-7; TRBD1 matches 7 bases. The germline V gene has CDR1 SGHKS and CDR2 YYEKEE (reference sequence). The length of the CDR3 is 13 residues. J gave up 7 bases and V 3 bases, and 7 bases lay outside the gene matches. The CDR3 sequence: CASSSRQGGEQYF. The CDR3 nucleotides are TGTGCCAGCAGCTCCCGACAGGGTGGTGAGCAGTACTTC.

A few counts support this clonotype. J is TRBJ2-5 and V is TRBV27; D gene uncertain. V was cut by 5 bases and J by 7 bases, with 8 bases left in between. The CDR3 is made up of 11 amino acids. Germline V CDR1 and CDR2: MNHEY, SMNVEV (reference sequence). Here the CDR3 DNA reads TGTGCCAGCAGTAGTGCCGGGACCCAGTACTTC. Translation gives CASSSAGTQYF.

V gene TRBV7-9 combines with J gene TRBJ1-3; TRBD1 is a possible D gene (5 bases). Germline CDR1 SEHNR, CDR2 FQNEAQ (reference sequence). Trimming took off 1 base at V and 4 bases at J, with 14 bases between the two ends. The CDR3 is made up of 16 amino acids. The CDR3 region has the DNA TGTGCCAGCAGCTTAGTATCCGGGACGCGCGGAAACACCATATATTTT. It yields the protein CASSLVSGTRGNTIYF.

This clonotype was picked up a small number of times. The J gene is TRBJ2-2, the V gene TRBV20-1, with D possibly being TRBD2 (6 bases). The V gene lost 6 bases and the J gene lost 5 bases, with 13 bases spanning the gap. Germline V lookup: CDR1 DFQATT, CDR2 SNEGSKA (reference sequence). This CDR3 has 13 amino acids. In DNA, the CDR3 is TGCAGTGCGGGGGACTGGGGAACCGGGGAGCTGTTTTTT. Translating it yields CSAGDWGTGELFF.